Following are 14 T cell receptor beta chains from one sample sequenced in a study of T cells expressing NK-cell markers. TCRdb reprocessed the 5' RACE reads and stores each CDR3 protein as one record, lacking DNA. The repertoire table contains 550,000 to 600,000 distinct CDR3 sequences. Sequenced material: blood T cells: a sorted CD56 or NKG2C T cell subset, CD4+ or CD8+ T cells, or bulk PBMC T cells (not recorded which). The receptors stem from a man between 18 and 35 years old in good health.

The rearrangement links TRBV27 to TRBJ2-5; TCRdb picks TRBD1, but there is no DNA to check that call. Per germline, CDR1 MNHEY and CDR2 SMNVEV (reference sequence). The CDR3 loop spans 15 amino acids. CDR3 sequence: CASRQPGGSEETQYF.

The gene calls are TRBV20-1 and TRBJ2-3; TCRdb gives TRBD1 as the D gene, but with no DNA this cannot be confirmed. Germline CDR1 is DFQATT and CDR2 is SNEGSKA (reference sequence). The CDR3 runs 12 residues. The CDR3 reads CSLYRATDTQYF.

The chain uses TRBV9 and TRBJ2-1; TCRdb's D call, TRBD1, is unchecked because there is no DNA. Germline V CDR1 and CDR2: SGDLS, YYNGEE. This CDR3 region has 16 residues. The CDR3 sequence is CASSTGQTSSYNEQFF. The whole variable domain, filled in from reference TRBV9 and TRBJ2-1, reads DSGVTQTPKHLITATGQRVTLRCSPRSGDLSVYWYQQSLDQGLQFLIQYYNGEERAKGNILERFSAQQFPDLHSELNLSSLELGDSALYFCASSTGQTSSYNEQFFGPGTRLTVL.

The V gene is TRBV12-3 or TRBV12-4, the J gene TRBJ2-1; no DNA is available, so the TRBD2 call from TCRdb remains unchecked. The CDR3 has 13 residues. This chain's CDR3 is CASRGSGRGEQFF.

The chain joins TRBV6-2 or TRBV6-3 to TRBJ2-7; TCRdb selects TRBD1, and the lack of DNA leaves this call unchecked. The CDR3 length is 15 residues. Germline lookup yields CDR1 MNHEY and CDR2 SVGEGT. The CDR3 loop reads CASSYTRDRGTEQYF.

V and J are TRBV6-1 and TRBJ2-5; TCRdb outputs TRBD1, but without DNA this stays unchecked. The CDR3 extends over 13 amino acids. Per the germline V gene, CDR1 is MNHNS and CDR2 is SASEGT. The CDR3 protein is CASSEHKQGPQYF.

The chain combines TRBV28 with TRBJ1-5; TCRdb's D gene call, TRBD1, goes unchecked for lack of DNA. Germline V CDR1 and CDR2: MDHEN, SYDVKM. The CDR3 has 14 residues. The CDR3 region is CASRGRASNQPQHF.

V is TRBV29-1 and J is TRBJ2-3; TCRdb gives TRBD2 as the D gene, but with no DNA this cannot be confirmed. The CDR3 sequence is 15 residues long. Germline V gene lookup returns CDR1 SQVTM and CDR2 ANQGSEA. This chain's CDR3 is CSVRRTSGRTDTQYF.

The rearrangement uses TRBV6-2 or TRBV6-3 and TRBJ2-1. The germline CDR1 and CDR2 sequences are MNHEY and SVGEGT. This CDR3 contains 12 residues. The CDR3 reads CASSRVGNEQFF.

The chain couples TRBV27 to TRBJ2-7; TCRdb's assignment of TRBD1 cannot be checked, as there is no DNA. Germline CDR1 MNHEY, CDR2 SMNVEV (reference sequence). The CDR3 runs 14 residues. The CDR3 protein is CASSPTGGNYEQYF.

The J gene is TRBJ2-7, the V gene TRBV27. This CDR3 is built from 14 residues. Germline values: CDR1 MNHEY, CDR2 SMNVEV (reference sequence). The CDR3 loop reads CASSLSADLREQYF.

The chain carries TRBV12-5 and TRBJ2-1; TCRdb's assignment of TRBD2 cannot be checked, as there is no DNA. The CDR3 runs 18 residues. Germline V lookup: CDR1 LGHNT, CDR2 FRNRAP. The CDR3: CASGSPSGTSGLWNEQFF.

Here the CDR3 reads CSVFGDGRGYTF. This chain connects TRBV29-1 to TRBJ1-2. The CDR3 has 12 amino acids. Per germline, CDR1 SQVTM and CDR2 ANQGSEA. The full variable domain, completed using reference TRBV29-1 and TRBJ1-2, is SAVISQKPSRDICQRGTSLTIQCQVDSQVTMMFWYRQQPGQSLTLIATANQGSEATYESGFVIDKFPISRPNLTFSTLTVSNMSPEDSSIYLCSVFGDGRGYTFGSGTRLTVV.

The chain carries TRBV20-1 and TRBJ2-1; without DNA, the TCRdb call of TRBD2 cannot be checked. The CDR3 sequence is 13 residues long. CDR1 and CDR2 (germline): DFQATT, SNEGSKA (reference sequence). This CDR3 is CSARGLAIDEQFF.